This TCR beta chain comes out of a study of CD8 T cells in ankylosing spondylitis. TCRdb reprocessed the 5' RACE reads via MiXCR and lists one record per CDR3 protein. This table has 200,000 to 300,000 distinct CDR3 sequences, roughly 8.6% appearing once. This clonotype appeared many times. V was cut by 0 bases and J by 0 bases, with 7 bases left in between. In germline, CDR1 is SGHRS, CDR2 YFSETQ. The CDR3 sequence is 16 residues long. This chain joins TRBV5-1 and TRBJ1-6, with D unclear. What was sequenced was blood, either unsorted or a sorted T cell fraction (not recorded which). The sequence derives from a male donor with ankylosing spondylitis or in good health (not recorded which). The CDR3 DNA is TGCGCCAGCAGCTTGGATCCGAGCTCCTATAATTCACCCCTCCACTTT. It specifies CASSLDPSSYNSPLHF.